This TCR beta chain was sequenced during a study of chemoradiotherapy in HPV16-positive cancers. Background on the study: A couple of HPV16-positive patients' cells yielded candidate HPV-specific clones and common motifs.

For this clone: No antigen is known for it.

The V and J ends lost 5 bases and 0 bases, in that order; junction bases with no gene match: 6. The germline V gene has CDR1 SGHTA and CDR2 FQGNSA. CDR3 length: 16 residues. Study-level points and caveats: HPV-specific T cells were functionally defined from only two HPV16-positive patients. Candidate HPV-specific clones and E7-related TCR motifs grew in tumor during treatment. HPV-responsive T-cell expansion during chemoradiotherapy was linked to improved recurrence-free survival in HPV16-positive patients.

Profiling relied on immunoSEQ multiplex PCR, and the TCRdb table lists in-frame clones only, not all of them. The sample carries some 8,100 clones, approximately 70% recorded once. The sample was collected from a patient who underwent chemoradiotherapy. The sequence came from a human donor with HPV-associated anogenital cancer. The rearrangement links TRBV7-2 to TRBJ2-2; the match to TRBD2 covers 7 bases. CDR3 nucleotide sequence: TGTGCCAGCAGCGCAGCGGGGAGACCGAACACCGGGGAGCTGTTTTTT. Its protein is CASSAAGRPNTGELFF.